This T cell receptor beta chain was retrieved from a study of blood T cell repertoires in COVID-19. Across the study: The samples span acute and convalescent COVID-19 from the United States, Italy and Spain. Nucleic acid was either cDNA or gDNA, and it came from T cells, B-cell-depleted T cells, or PBMCs.

The CDR3 sequence is 12 residues long. The V end lost 7 bases, the J end lost 2 bases, and 8 bases lay between the germline ends. Germline V gene data show CDR1 as MNHEY and CDR2 as SVGAGI. In the original workflow: Amplification from reference gene primers served as the basis for estimated nucleated cell counts. Profiled with immunoSEQ multiplex PCR; TCRdb holds only in-frame clones, not every one. The V and J calls and clone size were taken over from that table, and D and trimming were inferred from the DNA. The sample lists roughly 200,000 clones; about 91% were seen once. Source material: peripheral blood. The receptor comes from a man between 18 and 35 years old with active or convalescent COVID-19. The V call is TRBV6-5, the J call TRBJ1-2; no definite D call. CDR3: CASTRQNYGYTF. In DNA, the CDR3 is TGTGCCAGCACGAGGCAGAACTATGGCTACACCTTC.